Listed below are T cell receptor beta chains from one sample, sequenced in a study of identical twins. TCRdb ran MiXCR on the 5' RACE reads and lists one entry per CDR3 protein. The data contain some 730,000 distinct CDR3 sequences, 18% of them singletons. This sample also appeared in a second study, on T cells expressing NK-cell markers.

The specimen sequenced was PBMCs. These receptor sequences come from a woman under 30 in good health. The CDR3 runs from the conserved cysteine through the conserved F or W. D genes are given only for firm matches. Expanded clones are given a class, and other clones once, few, many or no size at all.

TRBJ1-1 | TRBV12-3/TRBV12-4 | many | - | CASNGGHFNTEAFF | TGTGCCAGCAACGGGGGACACTTTAACACTGAAGCTTTCTTT
TRBJ2-1 | TRBV7-8 | many | TRBD2 | CASSLELAGGYNEQFF | TGTGCCAGCAGCTTAGAACTAGCGGGGGGTTACAATGAGCAGTTCTTC
TRBJ2-3 | TRBV20-1 | few | - | CSGGVTDTQYF | TGCAGTGGAGGCGTCACAGATACGCAGTATTTT
TRBJ1-2 | TRBV5-1 | - | - | CASSPDVWTIYGYTF | TGCGCCAGCAGCCCGGACGTCTGGACAATCTATGGCTACACCTTC
TRBJ2-3 | TRBV29-1 | few | - | CSDSPGQDNTDTQYF | TGCAGCGACTCCCCTGGGCAGGATAACACAGATACGCAGTATTTT
TRBJ2-2 | TRBV5-5 | - | - | CASSAGLLRGELFF | TGTGCCAGCAGCGCCGGGCTCCTGCGCGGGGAGCTGTTTTTT
TRBJ2-7 | TRBV20-1 | many | - | CSATKQRSLSYEQYF | TGCAGTGCTACCAAGCAGCGGTCCCTTTCCTACGAGCAGTACTTC
TRBJ2-1 | TRBV5-1 | - | TRBD2 | CASSSLGETSGGYNEQFF | TGCGCCAGCAGCTCGTTGGGGGAGACTAGCGGGGGATACAATGAGCAGTTCTTC
TRBJ1-3 | TRBV20-1 | - | - | CSARDLASSGNTIYF | TGCAGTGCTAGAGATTTGGCCAGCTCTGGAAACACCATATATTTT
TRBJ2-7 | TRBV12-3/TRBV12-4 | - | - | CASSFEGFGSYEQYF | TGTGCCAGCAGTTTCGAAGGGTTTGGGTCCTACGAGCAGTACTTC
TRBJ2-7 | TRBV6-5 | many | TRBD1 | CASSLDRSEQYF | TGTGCCAGCAGCCTGGACAGGAGTGAGCAGTACTTC
TRBJ2-7 | TRBV12-3/TRBV12-4 | - | TRBD2 | CASSLILAGLGEQYF | TGTGCCAGCAGTTTAATACTAGCGGGACTGGGGGAGCAGTACTTC
TRBJ2-5 | TRBV6-5 | - | TRBD2 | CASSYSSGVQETQYF | TGTGCCAGCAGTTACAGTAGCGGGGTACAAGAGACCCAGTACTTC
TRBJ2-1 | TRBV14 | - | TRBD1 | CASSRDLGTGTDEQFF | TGTGCCAGCAGCCGAGACCTCGGGACAGGGACGGATGAGCAGTTCTTC
TRBJ2-7 | TRBV6-1 | few | TRBD2 | CASRPKGTTVQYF | TGTGCCAGCAGGCCTAAGGGGACTACTGTGCAGTACTTC
TRBJ2-3 | TRBV5-5 | - | - | CASSPSGEGVVDTQYF | TGTGCCAGCAGCCCTTCAGGGGAAGGGGTTGTGGATACGCAGTATTTT
TRBJ2-1 | TRBV27 | - | TRBD2 | CASTELAGGPFRFF | TGTGCCAGCACCGAACTAGCGGGAGGGCCTTTTCGGTTCTTC
TRBJ2-3 | TRBV25-1 | few | - | CASSEGGGRSTDTQYF | TGTGCCAGCAGTGAGGGTGGAGGGCGTAGCACAGATACGCAGTATTTT
TRBJ2-5 | TRBV5-1 | - | - | CASSSFTGETQYF | TGCGCCAGCAGCAGTTTTACTGGGGAGACCCAGTACTTC
TRBJ2-3 | TRBV29-1 | few | TRBD2 | CSATPSGGSTDTQYF | TGCAGCGCTACCCCCTCGGGGGGAAGCACAGATACGCAGTATTTT
TRBJ2-7 | TRBV13 | - | - | CASRGAGRASYEQYF | TGTGCCAGCAGGGGGGCTGGGAGGGCCTCCTACGAGCAGTACTTC
TRBJ1-4 | TRBV7-9 | - | TRBD1 | CASSSGQGANEKLFF | TGTGCCAGCAGCTCTGGACAGGGGGCAAATGAAAAACTGTTTTTT
TRBJ2-5 | TRBV7-9 | - | TRBD2 | CASSRDYGETQYF | TGTGCCAGCAGTCGGGACTATGGGGAGACCCAGTACTTC
TRBJ1-4 | TRBV6-4 | few | - | CASTGGGRPTSNGRLFF | TGTGCCAGCACCGGAGGAGGGAGACCTACCTCGAACGGACGACTGTTTTTT
TRBJ2-7 | TRBV10-2 | - | TRBD2 | CASSEAGGPEEQYF | TGCGCCAGCAGTGAAGCGGGGGGGCCGGAGGAGCAGTACTTC
TRBJ1-1 | TRBV5-1 | - | - | CASSLTEENTEAFF | TGCGCCAGCAGCTTGACAGAGGAGAACACTGAAGCTTTCTTT
TRBJ2-1 | TRBV11-3 | few | - | CASSLQARGVRNEQFF | TGTGCCAGCAGCCTTCAGGCCAGGGGAGTTAGGAATGAGCAGTTCTTC
TRBJ2-7 | TRBV6-2/TRBV6-3 | - | - | CASSFRTAFSYEQYF | TGTGCCAGCAGTTTTCGGACCGCATTCTCCTACGAGCAGTACTTC
TRBJ1-1 | TRBV20-1 | - | - | CSARDAGQNTEAFF | TGCAGTGCTAGAGATGCGGGCCAGAACACTGAAGCTTTCTTT
TRBJ2-5 | TRBV5-1 | - | - | CASRQVFSGHQETQYF | TGCGCCAGCAGGCAGGTGTTTAGCGGACACCAAGAGACCCAGTACTTC
TRBJ2-5 | TRBV5-6 | - | TRBD2 | CASSLERGPQGETQYF | TGTGCCAGCAGCTTGGAGCGGGGGCCTCAGGGAGAGACCCAGTACTTC
TRBJ2-2 | TRBV28 | few | - | CASNEGGQNTGELFF | TGTGCCAGCAACGAGGGCGGGCAGAACACCGGGGAGCTGTTTTTT
TRBJ2-5 | TRBV6-1 | many | TRBD1 | CASTRTGGWETQYF | TGTGCCAGCACAAGAACAGGGGGTTGGGAGACCCAGTACTTC
TRBJ1-2 | TRBV6-4 | - | - | CASSHGGVGYTF | TGTGCCAGCAGCCATGGGGGGGTTGGCTACACCTTC
TRBJ2-1 | TRBV7-9 | few | - | CASSERTSAYYEQFF | TGTGCCAGCAGCGAAAGGACTTCTGCTTACTATGAGCAGTTCTTC
TRBJ2-7 | TRBV25-1 | - | - | CASSRTAPYYEQYF | TGTGCCAGCAGTAGAACAGCCCCGTACTACGAGCAGTACTTC
TRBJ2-1 | TRBV3-1 | few | - | CASSRRETVNEQFF | TGTGCCAGCAGCCGACGGGAGACAGTCAATGAGCAGTTCTTC
TRBJ2-1 | TRBV12-3/TRBV12-4 | few | TRBD2 | CASSARLGLAGF | TGTGCCAGCAGCGCCCGTCTCGGACTAGCGGGTTTC
TRBJ2-1 | TRBV20-1 | - | - | CSARRWRGGKDNEQFF | TGCAGTGCTAGAAGGTGGAGGGGGGGGAAAGACAATGAGCAGTTCTTC
TRBJ2-2 | TRBV9 | - | TRBD1 | CASTTLPDRVDTGELFF | TGTGCCAGCACCACCCTTCCCGACAGGGTGGACACCGGGGAGCTGTTTTTT
TRBJ2-1 | TRBV12-3/TRBV12-4 | many | - | CASSPDKYNEQFF | TGTGCCAGCAGCCCCGACAAATACAATGAGCAGTTCTTC
TRBJ2-4 | TRBV11-3 | few | TRBD2 | CASSYGGAGNIQYF | TGTGCCAGCAGCTACGGGGGGGCCGGAAACATTCAGTACTTC